A selection of T cell receptor beta chains follows, all from one sample in a study of T cell changes during pregnancy in multiple sclerosis. The protocol was immunoSEQ multiplex PCR, while the TCRdb copy is restricted to in-frame clones and leaves out a portion. The repertoire has about 59,000 clones, roughly 92% of them found once; the top ten carry roughly 2.6%. Sequenced here: CD8+ T cells from peripheral blood mononuclear cells, sampled in the third trimester of pregnancy. These receptors were obtained from a female donor with multiple sclerosis, enrolled in a pregnancy study. Each CDR3 is given with its conserved first and last residue. The order of the fields is V gene, CDR3 length, J gene, clone size, D gene, CDR3 protein, CDR3 DNA. D genes are given only for firm matches. Size is stated for part of the rows, as once, few or many counts, or as a class when the clone is expanded.

v_call: TRBV19; cdr3_length: 15; j_call: TRBJ2-7; clone_size: NA; d_call: TRBD2; cdr3_aa: CASSIWLAGEVEQYF; cdr3_nt: TGTGCCAGTAGTATTTGGCTAGCGGGAGAGGTCGAGCAGTACTTC
v_call: TRBV4-3; cdr3_length: 14; j_call: TRBJ2-1; clone_size: NA; d_call: TRBD1; cdr3_aa: CASSQGQGNNEQFF; cdr3_nt: TGCGCCAGCAGCCAAGGACAGGGAAACAATGAGCAGTTCTTC
v_call: TRBV27; cdr3_length: 14; j_call: TRBJ2-7; clone_size: NA; d_call: TRBD2; cdr3_aa: CASRPGTSGYEQYF; cdr3_nt: TGTGCCAGCAGACCAGGGACTAGCGGCTACGAGCAGTACTTC
v_call: TRBV2; cdr3_length: 13; j_call: TRBJ2-7; clone_size: NA; d_call: TRBD2; cdr3_aa: CASSVSSGSLQYF; cdr3_nt: TGTGCCAGCAGTGTTTCTAGCGGGAGCCTGCAGTACTTC
v_call: TRBV6-5; cdr3_length: 14; j_call: TRBJ1-1; clone_size: NA; d_call: TRBD1; cdr3_aa: CASSQQGGGTEAFF; cdr3_nt: TGTGCCAGCAGTCAACAGGGGGGGGGCACTGAAGCTTTCTTT
v_call: TRBV6-5; cdr3_length: 13; j_call: TRBJ2-1; clone_size: NA; d_call: NA; cdr3_aa: CASSYSYRNEQFF; cdr3_nt: TGTGCCAGCAGTTACTCCTACCGGAATGAGCAGTTCTTC
v_call: TRBV29-1; cdr3_length: 15; j_call: TRBJ1-2; clone_size: NA; d_call: NA; cdr3_aa: CSARVPTGPNYGYTF; cdr3_nt: TGCAGCGCCAGGGTTCCAACAGGGCCCAACTATGGCTACACCTTC
v_call: TRBV27; cdr3_length: 15; j_call: TRBJ2-7; clone_size: NA; d_call: NA; cdr3_aa: CASSSMTGFSYEQYF; cdr3_nt: TGTGCCAGCAGTTCCATGACAGGTTTTTCCTACGAGCAGTACTTC
v_call: TRBV27; cdr3_length: 15; j_call: TRBJ1-1; clone_size: NA; d_call: NA; cdr3_aa: CASRPPGARNTEAFF; cdr3_nt: TGTGCCAGCAGACCTCCAGGGGCCCGGAACACTGAAGCTTTCTTT
v_call: TRBV15; cdr3_length: 14; j_call: TRBJ1-1; clone_size: NA; d_call: TRBD1; cdr3_aa: CATSLGQGADEAFF; cdr3_nt: TGTGCCACCAGCCTAGGACAGGGGGCTGATGAAGCTTTCTTT
v_call: TRBV19; cdr3_length: 14; j_call: TRBJ1-5; clone_size: NA; d_call: NA; cdr3_aa: CASSMLEGYQPQHF; cdr3_nt: TGTGCCAGTAGTATGTTGGAGGGCTATCAGCCCCAGCATTTT
v_call: TRBV12-5; cdr3_length: 13; j_call: TRBJ2-3; clone_size: NA; d_call: TRBD1; cdr3_aa: CASGDRNTDTQYF; cdr3_nt: TGTGCTAGTGGGGACAGGAACACAGATACGCAGTATTTT
v_call: TRBV11-3; cdr3_length: 15; j_call: TRBJ2-5; clone_size: NA; d_call: TRBD2; cdr3_aa: CASSSGTSDQETQYF; cdr3_nt: TGTGCCAGCAGCTCAGGGACTAGCGACCAAGAGACCCAGTACTTC
v_call: TRBV5-6; cdr3_length: 14; j_call: TRBJ1-5; clone_size: NA; d_call: NA; cdr3_aa: CASSFGGRAQPQHF; cdr3_nt: TGTGCCAGCAGCTTCGGGGGTAGAGCTCAGCCCCAGCATTTT
v_call: TRBV7-9; cdr3_length: 15; j_call: TRBJ2-3; clone_size: NA; d_call: TRBD2; cdr3_aa: CASSSGLVADYTQYF; cdr3_nt: TGTGCCAGCAGCTCGGGACTAGTTGCTGACTATACGCAGTATTTT
v_call: TRBV28; cdr3_length: 15; j_call: TRBJ2-2; clone_size: NA; d_call: NA; cdr3_aa: CASRPRGGDTGELFF; cdr3_nt: TGTGCCAGCAGACCGAGGGGGGGTGACACCGGGGAGCTGTTTTTT
v_call: TRBV18; cdr3_length: 17; j_call: TRBJ2-2; clone_size: NA; d_call: TRBD2; cdr3_aa: CASSEGLAGARTGELFF; cdr3_nt: TGTGCCAGCTCGGAGGGACTAGCGGGAGCGCGGACCGGGGAGCTGTTTTTT
v_call: TRBV4-1; cdr3_length: 13; j_call: TRBJ2-2; clone_size: NA; d_call: NA; cdr3_aa: CASSPLTDYELFF; cdr3_nt: TGCGCCAGCAGCCCACTCACCGATTACGAGCTGTTTTTT
v_call: TRBV19; cdr3_length: 15; j_call: TRBJ1-3; clone_size: NA; d_call: NA; cdr3_aa: CASISTDYSGNTIYF; cdr3_nt: TGTGCCAGTATTTCGACGGACTACTCTGGAAACACCATATATTTT
v_call: TRBV4-1; cdr3_length: 17; j_call: TRBJ2-2; clone_size: NA; d_call: TRBD2; cdr3_aa: CASSSLLAGAGIGELFF; cdr3_nt: TGCGCCAGCAGCTCCCTCTTGGCGGGAGCGGGTATCGGGGAGCTGTTTTTT
v_call: TRBV18; cdr3_length: 14; j_call: TRBJ1-2; clone_size: NA; d_call: NA; cdr3_aa: CASSPPVRGNGYTF; cdr3_nt: TGTGCCAGCTCACCACCTGTAAGAGGGAATGGCTACACCTTC
v_call: TRBV5-4; cdr3_length: 13; j_call: TRBJ2-7; clone_size: NA; d_call: TRBD1; cdr3_aa: CASSWDRVHEQYF; cdr3_nt: TGTGCCAGCAGCTGGGACAGGGTACACGAGCAGTACTTC
v_call: TRBV28; cdr3_length: 15; j_call: TRBJ1-1; clone_size: NA; d_call: NA; cdr3_aa: CALTGGGAGNTEAFF; cdr3_nt: TGTGCCTTGACAGGCGGGGGCGCTGGGAACACTGAAGCTTTCTTT
v_call: TRBV28; cdr3_length: 12; j_call: TRBJ1-2; clone_size: NA; d_call: NA; cdr3_aa: CASSFGQGNYTF; cdr3_nt: TGTGCCAGCAGTTTTGGGCAGGGGAACTACACCTTC
v_call: TRBV19; cdr3_length: 14; j_call: TRBJ1-5; clone_size: NA; d_call: NA; cdr3_aa: CASSAGGAGQPQHF; cdr3_nt: TGTGCCAGTAGTGCGGGAGGGGCTGGGCAGCCCCAGCATTTT
v_call: TRBV9; cdr3_length: 15; j_call: TRBJ1-4; clone_size: once; d_call: TRBD1; cdr3_aa: CASSTGQGANEKLFF; cdr3_nt: TGTGCCAGCAGCACCGGACAGGGGGCTAATGAAAAACTGTTTTTT
v_call: TRBV7-9; cdr3_length: 14; j_call: TRBJ2-1; clone_size: NA; d_call: TRBD1; cdr3_aa: CASSFRDRGNEQFF; cdr3_nt: TGTGCCAGCAGCTTCCGGGACAGGGGTAATGAGCAGTTCTTC
v_call: TRBV7-9; cdr3_length: 16; j_call: TRBJ1-4; clone_size: NA; d_call: TRBD1; cdr3_aa: CASSPPGTATNEKLFF; cdr3_nt: TGTGCCAGCAGCCCCCCAGGGACAGCAACTAATGAAAAACTGTTTTTT